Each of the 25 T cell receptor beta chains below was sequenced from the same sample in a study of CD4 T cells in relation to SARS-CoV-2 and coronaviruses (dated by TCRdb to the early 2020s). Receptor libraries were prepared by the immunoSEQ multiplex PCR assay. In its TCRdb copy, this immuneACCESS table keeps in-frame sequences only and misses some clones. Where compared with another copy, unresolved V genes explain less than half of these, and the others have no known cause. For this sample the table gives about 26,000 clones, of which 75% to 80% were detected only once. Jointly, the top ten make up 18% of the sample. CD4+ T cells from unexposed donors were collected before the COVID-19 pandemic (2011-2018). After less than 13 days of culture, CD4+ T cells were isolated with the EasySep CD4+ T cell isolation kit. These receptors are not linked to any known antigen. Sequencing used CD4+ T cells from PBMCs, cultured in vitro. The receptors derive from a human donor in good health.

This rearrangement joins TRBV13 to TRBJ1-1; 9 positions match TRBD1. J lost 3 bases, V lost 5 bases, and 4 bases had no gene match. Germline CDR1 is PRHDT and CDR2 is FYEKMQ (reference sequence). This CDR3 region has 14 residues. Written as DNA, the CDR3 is TGTGCCAGCAGCCCCCGGGACAGGGACACTGAAGCTTTCTTT. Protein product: CASSPRDRDTEAFF.

CDR3 nucleotides: TGTGCCAGCAGTGGGGGGATAGGGATCGGCACCGGGGAGCTGTTTTTT. Its protein product is CASSGGIGIGTGELFF. The chain joins TRBV9 to TRBJ2-2, with a weak D call TRBD2 (6 bases). V was cut by 5 bases and J by 4 bases, with 18 bases left in between. This CDR3 comprises 16 residues. From germline, CDR1 is SGDLS and CDR2 YYNGEE.

CDR3 protein: CASSQVMGITGELFF. In DNA, the CDR3 is TGTGCCAGCAGCCAAGTAATGGGCATCACCGGGGAGCTGTTTTTT. The chain carries TRBV3-1 (or the pseudogene TRBV3-2) and TRBJ2-2; no firm D call. Deletions cut 1 base from V and 4 bases from J, with 10 bases between. Germline V gene lookup returns CDR1 LGHDT and CDR2 YNNKEL (reference sequence). The CDR3 is made up of 15 amino acids.

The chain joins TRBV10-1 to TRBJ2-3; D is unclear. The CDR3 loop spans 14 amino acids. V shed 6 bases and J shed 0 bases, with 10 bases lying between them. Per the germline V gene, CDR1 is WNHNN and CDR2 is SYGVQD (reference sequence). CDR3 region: CASSPQISTDTQYF. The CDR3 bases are TGCGCCAGCAGCCCCCAGATTAGCACAGATACGCAGTATTTT.

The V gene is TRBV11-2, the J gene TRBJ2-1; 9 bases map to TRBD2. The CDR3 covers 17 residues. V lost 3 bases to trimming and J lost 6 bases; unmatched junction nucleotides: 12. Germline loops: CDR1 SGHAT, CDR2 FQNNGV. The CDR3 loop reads CASSFPAGGPGINEQFF. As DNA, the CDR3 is TGTGCCAGCAGCTTCCCCGCGGGAGGGCCGGGGATCAATGAGCAGTTCTTC.

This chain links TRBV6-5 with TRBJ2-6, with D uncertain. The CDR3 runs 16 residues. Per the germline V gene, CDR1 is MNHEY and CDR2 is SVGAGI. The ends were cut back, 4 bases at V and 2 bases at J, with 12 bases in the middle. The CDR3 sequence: CASSSPPGTGANVLTF. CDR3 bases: TGTGCCAGCAGTTCCCCCCCAGGTACTGGGGCCAACGTCCTGACTTTC.

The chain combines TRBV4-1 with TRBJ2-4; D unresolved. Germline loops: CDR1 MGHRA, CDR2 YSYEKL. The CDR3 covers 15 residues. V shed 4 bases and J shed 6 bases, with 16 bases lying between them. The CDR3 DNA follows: TGCGCCAGCAGCCTAGATACCGGACGAATAAACATTCAGTACTTC. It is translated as CASSLDTGRINIQYF.

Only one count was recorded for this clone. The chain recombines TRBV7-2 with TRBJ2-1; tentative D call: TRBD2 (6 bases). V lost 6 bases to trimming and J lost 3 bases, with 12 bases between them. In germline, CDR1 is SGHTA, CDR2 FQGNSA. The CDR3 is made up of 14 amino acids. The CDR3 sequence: CASRSGTRYNEQFF. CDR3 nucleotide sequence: TGTGCCAGCAGGTCCGGGACTCGCTACAATGAGCAGTTCTTC.

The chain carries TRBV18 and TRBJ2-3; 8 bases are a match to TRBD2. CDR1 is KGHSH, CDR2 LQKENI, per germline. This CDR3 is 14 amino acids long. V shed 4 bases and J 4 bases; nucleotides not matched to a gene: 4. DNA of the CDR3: TGTGCCAGCTCACTGGGACTAGAGTCAGATACGCAGTATTTT. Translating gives CASSLGLESDTQYF. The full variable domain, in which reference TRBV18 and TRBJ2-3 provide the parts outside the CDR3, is NAGVMQNPRHLVRRRGQEARLRCSPMKGHSHVYWYRQLPEEGLKFMVYLQKENIIDESGMPKERFSAEFPKEGPSILRIQQVVRGDSAAYFCASSLGLESDTQYFGPGTRLTVL.

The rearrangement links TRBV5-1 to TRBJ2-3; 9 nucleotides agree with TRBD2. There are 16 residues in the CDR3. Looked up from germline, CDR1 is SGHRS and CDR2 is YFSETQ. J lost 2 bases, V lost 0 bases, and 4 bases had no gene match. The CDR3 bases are TGCGCCAGCAGCTTGGGGCTAGCGGGGATCACAGATACGCAGTATTTT. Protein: CASSLGLAGITDTQYF.

CDR3 nucleotides: TGTGCCAGCAGCAGACTAGCGGGACCCTACGAGCAGTACTTC. Translating it yields CASSRLAGPYEQYF. This rearrangement joins TRBV6-5 to TRBJ2-7; 11 bases match TRBD2. The trim removed 6 bases at V and 2 bases at J, leaving 3 bases unmatched. Germline V gives CDR1 MNHEY, CDR2 SVGAGI. CDR3 size: 14 residues.

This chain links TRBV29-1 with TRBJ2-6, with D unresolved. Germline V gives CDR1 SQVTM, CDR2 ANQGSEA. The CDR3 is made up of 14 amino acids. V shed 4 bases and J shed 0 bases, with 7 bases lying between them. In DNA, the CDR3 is TGCAGCGTTGTCGGAAGCTCTGGGGCCAACGTCCTGACTTTC. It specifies CSVVGSSGANVLTF.

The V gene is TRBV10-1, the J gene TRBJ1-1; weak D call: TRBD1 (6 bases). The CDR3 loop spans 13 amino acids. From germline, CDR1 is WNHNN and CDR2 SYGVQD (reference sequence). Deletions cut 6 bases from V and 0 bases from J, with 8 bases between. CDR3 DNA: TGCGCCAGCAGGGACAGTTTGAACACTGAAGCTTTCTTT. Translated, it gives CASRDSLNTEAFF.

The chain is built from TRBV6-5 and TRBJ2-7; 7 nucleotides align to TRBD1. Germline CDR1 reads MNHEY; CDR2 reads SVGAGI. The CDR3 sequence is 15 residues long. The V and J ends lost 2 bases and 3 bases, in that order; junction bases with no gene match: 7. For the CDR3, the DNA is TGTGCCAGCAGTTACAAAGGGACAGCGAACTACGAGCAGTACTTC. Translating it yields CASSYKGTANYEQYF.

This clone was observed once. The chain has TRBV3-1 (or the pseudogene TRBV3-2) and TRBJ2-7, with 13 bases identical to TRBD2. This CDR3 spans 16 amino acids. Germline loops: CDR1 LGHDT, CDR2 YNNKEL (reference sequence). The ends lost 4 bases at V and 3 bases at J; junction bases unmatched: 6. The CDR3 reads CASSPTSGGPIYEQYF. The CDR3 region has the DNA TGTGCCAGCAGCCCGACTAGCGGGGGGCCTATCTACGAGCAGTACTTC.

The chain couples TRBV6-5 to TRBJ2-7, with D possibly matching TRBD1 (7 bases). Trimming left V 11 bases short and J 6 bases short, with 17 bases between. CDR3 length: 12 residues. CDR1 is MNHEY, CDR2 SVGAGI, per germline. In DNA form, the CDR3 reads TGTGCCGTCCAGGGGGAGGCTCGCGAGCAGTACTTC. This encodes CAVQGEAREQYF.

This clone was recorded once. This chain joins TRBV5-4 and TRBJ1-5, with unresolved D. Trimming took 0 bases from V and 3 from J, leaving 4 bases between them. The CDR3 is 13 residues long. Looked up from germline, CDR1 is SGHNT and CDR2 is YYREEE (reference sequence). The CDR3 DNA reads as TGTGCCAGCAGCTTGGATCTCAATCAGCCCCAGCATTTT. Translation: CASSLDLNQPQHF.

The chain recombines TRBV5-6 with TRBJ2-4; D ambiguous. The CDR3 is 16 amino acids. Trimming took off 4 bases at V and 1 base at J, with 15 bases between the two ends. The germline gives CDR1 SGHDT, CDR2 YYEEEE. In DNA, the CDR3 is TGTGCCAGCAGCCCGGAGCACCACGGGGCCAAAAACATTCAGTACTTC. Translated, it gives CASSPEHHGAKNIQYF.

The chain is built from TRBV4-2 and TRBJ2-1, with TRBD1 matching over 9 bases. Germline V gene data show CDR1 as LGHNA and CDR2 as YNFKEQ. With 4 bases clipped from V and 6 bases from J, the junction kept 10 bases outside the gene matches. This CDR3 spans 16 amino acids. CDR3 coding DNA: TGTGCCAGCAGCCGCCAAACAGGGGGCGGGGGCAATGAGCAGTTCTTC. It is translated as CASSRQTGGGGNEQFF.

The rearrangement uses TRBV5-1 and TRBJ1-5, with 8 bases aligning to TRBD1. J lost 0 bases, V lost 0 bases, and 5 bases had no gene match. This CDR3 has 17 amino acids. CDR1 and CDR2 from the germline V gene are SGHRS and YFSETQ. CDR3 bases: TGCGCCAGCAGCTTGGGAGACAGGGGCAGTAGCAATCAGCCCCAGCATTTT. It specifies CASSLGDRGSSNQPQHF.

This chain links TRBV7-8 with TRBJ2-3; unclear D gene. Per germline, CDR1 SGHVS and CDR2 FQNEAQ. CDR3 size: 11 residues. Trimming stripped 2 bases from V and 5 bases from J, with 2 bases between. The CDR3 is CASSLKDTQYF. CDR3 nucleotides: TGTGCCAGCAGCTTAAAAGATACGCAGTATTTT.

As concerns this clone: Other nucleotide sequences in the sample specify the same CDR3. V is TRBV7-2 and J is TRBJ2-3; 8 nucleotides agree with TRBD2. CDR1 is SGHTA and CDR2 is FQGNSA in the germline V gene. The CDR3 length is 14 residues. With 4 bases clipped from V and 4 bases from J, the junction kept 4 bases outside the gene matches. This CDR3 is CASSSGLAPDTQYF. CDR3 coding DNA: TGTGCCAGCAGCTCCGGACTAGCCCCAGATACGCAGTATTTT.

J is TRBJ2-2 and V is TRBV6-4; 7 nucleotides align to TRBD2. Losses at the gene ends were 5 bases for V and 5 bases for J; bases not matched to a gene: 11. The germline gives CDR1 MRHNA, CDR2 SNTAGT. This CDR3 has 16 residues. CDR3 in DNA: TGTGCCAGCAGTCCTCAAAGCGGGGCGGTAACCGGGGAGCTGTTTTTT. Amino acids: CASSPQSGAVTGELFF.

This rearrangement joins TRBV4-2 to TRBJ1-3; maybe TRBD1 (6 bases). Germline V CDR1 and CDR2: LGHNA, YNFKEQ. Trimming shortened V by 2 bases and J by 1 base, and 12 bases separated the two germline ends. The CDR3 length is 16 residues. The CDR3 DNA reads TGTGCCAGCAGCCAACAACAGGGAGAGTCTGGAAACACCATATATTTT. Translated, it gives CASSQQQGESGNTIYF.

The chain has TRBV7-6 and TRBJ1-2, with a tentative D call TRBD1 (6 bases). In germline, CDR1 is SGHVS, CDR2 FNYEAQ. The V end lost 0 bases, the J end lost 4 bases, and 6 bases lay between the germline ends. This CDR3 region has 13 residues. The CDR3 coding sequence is TGTGCCAGCAGCTTAGCAGGGGGCTATGGCTACACCTTC. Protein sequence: CASSLAGGYGYTF.